The 10 T cell receptor beta chains below were found in one sample sequenced in a study of shared clonotypes between healthy human individuals. The data were produced by immunoSEQ multiplex PCR, yet TCRdb's version contains in-frame clones alone and is incomplete. The sample has 2,500,000 or so clones; roughly 92% are singletons. The sample consisted of naive CD4+ T cells sorted from blood. Specified subset: CD45RA+ positively selected. All receptors derive from a young man in good health.

A word on this clone: Sequence at one end of the junction differs from germline and may be a read error. J is TRBJ1-2 and V is TRBV11-2, with a possible D match to TRBD1 (6 bases). CDR1 is SGHAT, CDR2 FQNNGV, per germline. This CDR3 comprises 13 residues. The CDR3 loop is CASSFTSRQEIYF. The CDR3 region has the DNA TGTGCCAGCAGCTTCACTTCCCGACAGGAAATTTACTTC.

CDR3 sequence (DNA): TGCGCCAGCAGCTCCTTGGAGGCAGATACGCAGTATTTT. Protein sequence: CASSSLEADTQYF. This sequence joins TRBV5-1 and TRBJ2-3, with a possible D match to TRBD2 (5 bases). V lost 3 bases, J lost 4 bases, and 9 bases lay in between. This CDR3 is built from 13 residues. CDR1 and CDR2 from the germline V gene are SGHRS and YFSETQ.

This chain connects TRBV15 to TRBJ2-1; 7 bases align to TRBD1. Trimming at V came to 0 bases and at J to 5 bases, leaving 4 bases not matched to a gene. CDR1 is LNHNV, CDR2 YYDKDF, per germline (reference sequence). The CDR3 consists of 15 residues. The CDR3 loop reads CATSRDPGGNNEQFF. The CDR3, as DNA: TGTGCCACCAGCAGAGATCCAGGGGGAAACAATGAGCAGTTCTTC. The full variable domain, completed using reference TRBV15 and TRBJ2-1, is DAMVIQNPRYQVTQFGKPVTLSCSQTLNHNVMYWYQQKSSQAPKLLFHYYDKDFNNEADTPDNFQSRRPNTSFCFLDIRSPGLGDTAMYLCATSRDPGGNNEQFFGPGTRLTVL.

V usage is TRBV5-5 and J usage is TRBJ2-2, with 8 bases lining up with TRBD1. The CDR3 contains 15 residues. With 5 bases clipped from V and 3 bases from J, the junction kept 6 bases outside the gene matches. Germline V gene data show CDR1 as SGHKS and CDR2 as YYEKEE (reference sequence). CDR3 protein: CASRVLDRDTGELFF. CDR3 nucleotide sequence: TGTGCCAGCAGAGTCCTGGACAGGGACACCGGGGAGCTGTTTTTT.

V and J are TRBV6-6 and TRBJ2-2; D not certain. Germline CDR1 is MNHNY and CDR2 is SVGAGI (reference sequence). The CDR3 extends over 13 amino acids. V lost 5 bases, J lost 7 bases, and 11 bases lay in between. The CDR3 bases are TGTGCCAGCAGTCGTAGCTTGGGCGGGGAGCTGTTTTTT. This sequence encodes CASSRSLGGELFF.

The J gene is TRBJ2-6, the V gene TRBV5-4; D may be TRBD1 or TRBD2 (6 bases each). Germline values: CDR1 SGHNT, CDR2 YYREEE (reference sequence). V shed 0 bases and J shed 4 bases, with 11 bases lying between them. This CDR3 is built from 16 residues. The CDR3 nucleotides read TGTGCCAGCAGCTTGGATGGGGGGCCAGGGGCCAACGTCCTGACTTTC. Its translation: CASSLDGGPGANVLTF.

The chain is built from TRBV2 and TRBJ2-7; 7 bases are shared with TRBD2. This CDR3 is built from 17 residues. Germline values: CDR1 SNHLY, CDR2 FYNNEI. The trim removed 4 bases at V and 3 bases at J, leaving 15 bases unmatched. In DNA form, the CDR3 reads TGTGCCAGCAGTGTAGGATTTTGGGCTAGCGGCAACTACGAGCAGTACTTC. Amino acid sequence: CASSVGFWASGNYEQYF.

On this clone: The sample has other DNA sequences that encode this CDR3 too. The chain uses TRBV9 and TRBJ2-2; no clear D. The ends were cut back, 3 bases at V and 0 bases at J, with 6 bases in the middle. Germline V CDR1 and CDR2: SGDLS, YYNGEE. The CDR3 has 14 residues. In DNA form, the CDR3 reads TGTGCCAGCAGCGGACTGGCGAACACCGGGGAGCTGTTTTTT. The encoded protein is CASSGLANTGELFF.

The J gene is TRBJ2-5, the V gene TRBV30, with TRBD1 identical over 9 bases. J lost 5 bases, V lost 5 bases, and 9 bases had no gene match. The germline CDR1 and CDR2 sequences are GTSNPN and SVGIG (reference sequence). The CDR3 extends over 14 amino acids. DNA of the CDR3: TGTGCCTGGGCGGCGGGACAGGGTACGGAGACCCAGTACTTC. Amino acids: CAWAAGQGTETQYF.

This chain joins TRBV28 and TRBJ1-6, with 9 bases aligning to TRBD1. Germline-derived CDR1 and CDR2 are MDHEN and SYDVKM. V lost 5 bases to trimming and J lost 7 bases; unmatched junction nucleotides: 3. The CDR3 runs 14 residues. The CDR3 coding sequence is TGTGCCAGCAGTACGGGACAGGGAAATTCACCCCTCCACTTT. Its translation: CASSTGQGNSPLHF.